This T cell receptor (beta chain) was sequenced during a study of blood T cells in healthy people across ages. Study-wide findings and caveats: Because donor CMV status was unknown, expanded clonotype changes were possibly confounded.

This CDR3 has 16 residues. V gave up 5 bases and J gave up 4 bases; unmatched junction bases: 9. Germline V lookup: CDR1 SEHNR, CDR2 FQNEAQ (reference sequence). A second PCR, run for roughly 7 to 11 cycles, used a sample-barcoded 5' primer plus a J-beta primer mix. No fewer than 3 million CDR3-containing paired-end reads came from each sample. MiXCR, run by TCRdb on the 5' RACE reads, gives a single entry per CDR3 protein. The sample contains about 1.7 million distinct CDR3 sequences, roughly 27% of which appear only once. Turning to this clonotype: Antigen unknown.

The clonotype originates from a woman under 40 in good health. The rearrangement uses TRBV7-9 and TRBJ1-2, with 11 bases aligning to TRBD1. Sequenced: blood. The CDR3 DNA reads as TGTGCCAGCAGCCTCAGGACAGGGGGCGTTTTCTATGGCTACACCTTC. Amino acids: CASSLRTGGVFYGYTF.